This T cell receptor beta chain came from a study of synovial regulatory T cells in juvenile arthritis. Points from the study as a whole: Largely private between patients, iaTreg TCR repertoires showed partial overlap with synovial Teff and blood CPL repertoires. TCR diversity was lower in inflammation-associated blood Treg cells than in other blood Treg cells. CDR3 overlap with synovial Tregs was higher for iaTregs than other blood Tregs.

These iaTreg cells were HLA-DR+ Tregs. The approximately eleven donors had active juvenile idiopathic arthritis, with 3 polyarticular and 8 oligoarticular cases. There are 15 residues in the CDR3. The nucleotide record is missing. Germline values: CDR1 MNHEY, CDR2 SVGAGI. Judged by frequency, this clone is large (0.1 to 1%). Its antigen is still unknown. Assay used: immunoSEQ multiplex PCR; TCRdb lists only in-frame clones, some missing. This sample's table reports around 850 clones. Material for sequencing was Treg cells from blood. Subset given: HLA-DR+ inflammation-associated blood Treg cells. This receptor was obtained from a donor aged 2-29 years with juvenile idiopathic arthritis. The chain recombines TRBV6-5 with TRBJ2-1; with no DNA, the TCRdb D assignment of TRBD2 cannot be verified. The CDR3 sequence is CASSGSGRASNEQFF.